This T cell receptor (beta chain) was profiled in a study of blood T cell repertoires in COVID-19. Assay used: immunoSEQ multiplex PCR; TCRdb lists only in-frame clones, some missing. The sample has a few hundred thousand clones; approximately 80% are singletons. The CDR3 is made up of 14 amino acids. V shed 2 bases and J 0 bases; nucleotides not matched to a gene: 1. The germline V gene encodes CDR1 SGHKS and CDR2 YYEKEE (reference sequence). The sequence derives from a human donor in a cohort sampled during active COVID-19. V gene TRBV5-5 combines with J gene TRBJ1-1; 7 bases line up with TRBD1. Source material: peripheral blood. The CDR3 sequence is CASSFQGVNTEAFF. The CDR3 DNA is TGTGCCAGCAGCTTTCAGGGGGTGAACACTGAAGCTTTCTTT.